The present T cell receptor (beta chain) was sequenced within a study of T cell responses to AZD1222 COVID-19 vaccine. Study at large: Both about-4-week and about-12-week second-dose recipients were combined. Whole-study results and caveats: Among AZD1222 vaccinees, only six were seropositive at baseline. A rise in Spike-specific TCR breadth and depth followed two AZD1222 doses. Donors were largely white British and mainly female; clonal diversity was possibly underestimated.

To note about this clone: The antigen is not known.

The germline V and J ends were trimmed by 2 bases and 1 base, with 7 bases remaining between them. The CDR3 contains 14 residues. CDR1 and CDR2 (germline): SNHLY, FYNNEI. Some clones are missing from TCRdb's copy, which holds only in-frame ones; the method was immunoSEQ multiplex PCR. The sample shows around 150,000 clones, 94% of them seen only once. The clonotype originates from an adult in good health. Source: peripheral blood, taken on day 0 of AZD1222 vaccination. The J gene is TRBJ2-3, the V gene TRBV2; D is ambiguous. For the CDR3, the DNA is TGTGCCAGCAGTGAACTAAGCGGCACAGATACGCAGTATTTT. It yields the protein CASSELSGTDTQYF.